This T cell receptor (beta chain) was recovered during a study of blood T cell repertoires in COVID-19. Produced via immunoSEQ multiplex PCR; TCRdb's table is partial and in-frame only. Of about 190,000 clones listed, about 81% are singletons. Trimming took 4 bases from V and 0 from J, leaving 10 bases between them. CDR1 SGHAT and CDR2 FQNNGV come from the germline V gene. There are 15 residues in the CDR3. This clone was seen just once. The chain combines TRBV11-2 with TRBJ2-1; possibly TRBD1 for D (6 bases). The sample comprised PBMCs or T cells enriched from blood (not recorded which). The clonotype comes from a woman between 25 and 40 years old who had recovered from COVID-19. The CDR3 nucleotides are TGTGCCAGCAGCTCAACAGGGTCCTCCTACAATGAGCAGTTCTTC. Its translation is CASSSTGSSYNEQFF.